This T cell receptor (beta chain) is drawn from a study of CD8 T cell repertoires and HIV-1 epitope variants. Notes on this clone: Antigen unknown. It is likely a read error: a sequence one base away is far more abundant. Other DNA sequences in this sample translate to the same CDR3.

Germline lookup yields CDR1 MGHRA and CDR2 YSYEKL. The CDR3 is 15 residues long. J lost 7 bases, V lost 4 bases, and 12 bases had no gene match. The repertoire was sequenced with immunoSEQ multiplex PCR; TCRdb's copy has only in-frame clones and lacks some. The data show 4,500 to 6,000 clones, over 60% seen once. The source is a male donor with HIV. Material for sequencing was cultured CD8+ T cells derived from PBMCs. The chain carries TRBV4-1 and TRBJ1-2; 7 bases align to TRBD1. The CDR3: CASSLGDSGRGGYTF. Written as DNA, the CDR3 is TGCGCCAGCAGCCTAGGGGACAGCGGGAGGGGTGGCTACACCTTC.